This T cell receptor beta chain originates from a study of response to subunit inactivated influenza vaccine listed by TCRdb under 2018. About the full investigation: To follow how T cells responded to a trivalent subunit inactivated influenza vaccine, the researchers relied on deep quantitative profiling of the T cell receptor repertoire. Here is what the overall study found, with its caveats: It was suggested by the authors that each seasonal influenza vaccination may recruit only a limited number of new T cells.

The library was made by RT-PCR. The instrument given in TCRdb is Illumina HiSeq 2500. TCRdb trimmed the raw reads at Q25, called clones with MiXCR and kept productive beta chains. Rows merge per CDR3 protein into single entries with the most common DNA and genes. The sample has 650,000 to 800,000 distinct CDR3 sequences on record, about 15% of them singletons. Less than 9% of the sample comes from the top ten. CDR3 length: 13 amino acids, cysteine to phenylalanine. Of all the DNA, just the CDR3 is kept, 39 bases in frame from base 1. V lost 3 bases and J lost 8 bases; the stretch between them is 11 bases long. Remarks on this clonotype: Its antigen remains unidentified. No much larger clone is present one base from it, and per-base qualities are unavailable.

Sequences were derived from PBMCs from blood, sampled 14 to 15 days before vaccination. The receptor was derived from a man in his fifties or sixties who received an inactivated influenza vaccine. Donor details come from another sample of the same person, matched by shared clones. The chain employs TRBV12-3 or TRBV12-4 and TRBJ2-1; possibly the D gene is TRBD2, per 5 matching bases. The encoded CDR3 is CASSFLPGDEQFF. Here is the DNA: TGTGCCAGCAGTTTTCTACCCGGGGATGAGCAGTTCTTC.